A selection of T cell receptor beta chains follows, all from one sample in a study of T cell repertoires in cytomegalovirus infection. One entry per CDR3 protein results from TCRdb running MiXCR on the reads. This sample has over 150,000 distinct CDR3 sequences, with approximately 15% found just once. Sequenced material: PBMCs. The receptors come from a human donor in good health (CMV status not recorded). Some clones in this sample may be carry-over from other donors' samples. Each CDR3 is given with its conserved first and last residue. Each record gives: V gene, clone size, J gene, D gene, CDR3 DNA, CDR3 protein. The D gene is left open where the match is weak. Expanded clones get a size class; other rows say once, few or many, or leave the size out.

TRBV25-1,NA,TRBJ2-3,NA,TGTGCCAGCAGTGAAGTTTGGGAGTCAAATACGCAGTATTTT,CASSEVWESNTQYF
TRBV5-6,NA,TRBJ2-3,TRBD2,TGTGCCAGCAGCCCTGAGCAGCGGGAGGTCGCAGATACGCAGTATTTT,CASSPEQREVADTQYF
TRBV5-1,few,TRBJ1-1,TRBD1,TGCGCCAGCAGCCACGGACAGGGCGCTGAAGCTTTCTTT,CASSHGQGAEAFF
TRBV7-9,many,TRBJ1-1,NA,TGTGCCAGCAGCTACATGACAGGGAACACTGAAGCTTTCTTT,CASSYMTGNTEAFF
TRBV7-2,many,TRBJ2-2,TRBD2,TGTGCCAGCAGCTTAAGCGGGAGGGGGTCCGGGGAGCTGTTTTTT,CASSLSGRGSGELFF
TRBV14,few,TRBJ1-2,TRBD1,TGTGCCAGCAGCCAGATGGACAGGGGACGAGGCTACACCTTC,CASSQMDRGRGYTF
TRBV28,few,TRBJ2-7,TRBD1,TGTGCCAGCAGTTTTCGGGGACAGGGTGGAAGATTTTCTTACGAGCAGTACTTC,CASSFRGQGGRFSYEQYF
TRBV28,many,TRBJ2-7,NA,TGTGCCAGCAGCTTCTCCTACGAGCAGTACTTC,CASSFSYEQYF
TRBV30,few,TRBJ2-7,NA,TGTGCCTGGAGTAATGGGGGGCTGACCTACGAGCAGTACTTC,CAWSNGGLTYEQYF
TRBV2,few,TRBJ2-7,NA,TGTGCCAGCAGTGGGAGCGAGCAGTACTTC,CASSGSEQYF
TRBV18,many,TRBJ1-5,NA,TGTGCCAGCTCAGGGACCAGATATCAGCCCCAGCATTTT,CASSGTRYQPQHF
TRBV6-2/TRBV6-3,many,TRBJ2-7,NA,TGTGCCAGCCGGACAACACTCACCTACGAGCAGTACTTC,CASRTTLTYEQYF
TRBV4-1,NA,TRBJ1-2,NA,TGCGCCAGCAGCCAAGATCGGTGGGGGATTAATGGCTACACCTTC,CASSQDRWGINGYTF
TRBV28,NA,TRBJ1-6,NA,TGTGCCAGCAGGCCCGGGAGGCCCTATAATTCACCCCTCCACTTT,CASRPGRPYNSPLHF